A selection of T cell receptor beta chains follows, all from one sample in a study of T cell repertoires in cytomegalovirus infection. TCRdb redid the calling of the reads with MiXCR, one entry per CDR3 protein. The sample includes 310,000 or so distinct CDR3 sequences, about a quarter seen only once; the top ten take roughly 14%. The sequencing sample was made of PBMCs. These TCRs come from a human donor in good health (CMV status not recorded). Some clones in this sample may be carry-over from other donors' samples. The CDR3 runs from the conserved cysteine through the conserved F or W. Clone sizes are given selectively: once, few, many, or a class where the clone is expanded.

V: TRBV29-1; size: few; J: TRBJ1-1; CDR3: CSAVRAQGYTEAFF
V: TRBV20-1; size: NA; J: TRBJ1-3; CDR3: CSARDPGFGNTIYF
V: TRBV7-8; size: few; J: TRBJ1-1; CDR3: CASSLALLDYTEAFF
V: TRBV11-2; size: few; J: TRBJ1-2; CDR3: CASSFSGGGYGYTF
V: TRBV7-9; size: few; J: TRBJ2-3; CDR3: CASSTRDQTYTDTQYF
V: TRBV6-5; size: NA; J: TRBJ1-5; CDR3: CASSYGTGRPQHF
V: TRBV11-2; size: few; J: TRBJ2-7; CDR3: CASSLAGRGFNEQYF
V: TRBV6-1; size: few; J: TRBJ2-7; CDR3: CASRQTGAHEQYF
V: TRBV6-1; size: few; J: TRBJ2-1; CDR3: CASSGTVPRTGYNEQFF
V: TRBV20-1; size: once; J: TRBJ2-1; CDR3: CSASQGSYNEQFF
V: TRBV7-2; size: many; J: TRBJ2-1; CDR3: CASQLNTATREQFF
V: TRBV27; size: few; J: TRBJ2-1; CDR3: CASSPGLAGSSSYNEQFF
V: TRBV5-4; size: NA; J: TRBJ2-1; CDR3: CASSLETSSNSYNEQFF